This T cell receptor beta chain was identified in a study of blood T cell repertoires in COVID-19. Looking at the study overall: Nucleic acid was either cDNA or gDNA, and it came from T cells, B-cell-depleted T cells, or PBMCs.

Per the authors' pipeline: Using reference gene primer amplification, nucleated cell counts were estimated. Profiling relied on immunoSEQ multiplex PCR, and the TCRdb table lists in-frame clones only, not all of them. V and J calls and clone size are as listed in that table; D and trimming were resolved from the DNA. The table records over 130,000 clones, around 83% of them present only once. This clonotype was sampled from a man in his thirties or forties with COVID-19, enrolled during active disease. Input material: peripheral blood.

The CDR3 nucleotides read TGTGCCAGCACCCTAGTGGGTCCACGGTATGCAGATACGCAGTATTTT. Translated, it gives CASTLVGPRYADTQYF. J is TRBJ2-3 and V is TRBV28; D ambiguous. Trimming pared 7 bases from V and 4 bases from J, leaving 21 bases between. The CDR3 loop spans 16 amino acids. Germline lookup yields CDR1 MDHEN and CDR2 SYDVKM.